What follows are 10 T cell receptor beta chains derived from one specimen sequenced in a study of shared clonotypes between healthy human individuals. Sequenced by immunoSEQ multiplex PCR; TCRdb stores in-frame clones only, minus some. Of about 2.4 million clones in the sample, 93% were seen once. Sequenced: naive CD4+ T cells from PBMCs. As for subset: CD45RA+ positively selected. All receptors come from a man aged 18 to 35 in good health. Some clones in this sample may be carry-over from other donors' samples.

The chain uses TRBV27 and TRBJ1-2; D gene ambiguous. CDR3 length: 14 amino acids. The germline gives CDR1 MNHEY, CDR2 SMNVEV (reference sequence). The V gene lost 6 bases and the J gene lost 2 bases, with 13 bases spanning the gap. CDR3 residues: CASSLGNGNYGYTF. As DNA, the CDR3 is TGTGCCAGCAGCCTAGGGAACGGGAACTATGGCTACACCTTC.

The V and J genes are TRBV2 and TRBJ2-7; 11 bases are a match to TRBD1. Germline CDR1 SNHLY, CDR2 FYNNEI. CDR3 length: 12 residues. V dropped 7 bases and J dropped 8; count of bases not matched to a gene: 4. This CDR3 is CASNGQGAKQYF. For the CDR3, the DNA is TGTGCCAGCAATGGACAGGGGGCGAAGCAGTACTTC.

The J gene is TRBJ2-1, the V gene TRBV18; TRBD1 matches 8 bases. V was clipped by 1 base and J by 7 bases; unmatched bases: 6. Germline-derived CDR1 and CDR2 are KGHSH and LQKENI. The CDR3 extends over 15 amino acids. This CDR3 reads CASSPLGQGRNEQFF. CDR3 DNA: TGTGCCAGCTCACCACTCGGACAGGGTCGGAATGAGCAGTTCTTC.

Remarks on this clone: At one of its ends the junction is not consistent with the germline gene, which may arise from a read error. This chain connects TRBV2 to TRBJ2-3; 10 nucleotides match TRBD2. The CDR3 is 16 amino acids. The germline CDR1 and CDR2 sequences are SNHLY and FYNNEI. In DNA, the CDR3 is TGTGCCAGAAGTGGGGCTAGCGGGAGTTTGGCAGATACGCAGTATTTT. It codes for CARSGASGSLADTQYF.

The genes are TRBV10-3 and TRBJ2-1, with a possible D match to TRBD2 (6 bases). Germline-derived CDR1 and CDR2 are ENHRY and SYGVKD. CDR3 size: 16 residues. Trimming removed 0 bases at V and 0 bases at J, with 9 bases between. The CDR3 is CAISESGGPSYNEQFF. The CDR3, as DNA: TGTGCCATCAGTGAGTCGGGGGGACCCTCCTACAATGAGCAGTTCTTC.

This clone was found once. The sample holds other DNA sequences that translate to the same CDR3. J is TRBJ2-3 and V is TRBV5-1; D unresolved. V was trimmed by 1 base and J by 0 bases, leaving 9 bases between them. CDR1 and CDR2 (germline): SGHRS, YFSETQ. The CDR3 is 15 residues long. CDR3 DNA sequence: TGCGCCAGCAGCTTGCAGGATTCTAGCACAGATACGCAGTATTTT. Its translation is CASSLQDSSTDTQYF.

V gene TRBV28 combines with J gene TRBJ2-1; possibly TRBD1 or TRBD2 for D (6 bases each). Germline V gene sequence: CDR1 MDHEN, CDR2 SYDVKM. The CDR3 spans 12 residues. V lost 7 bases to trimming and J lost 8 bases, with 12 bases between them. The CDR3 DNA sequence: TGTGCCAGCAATGGGGGGCGCGATGAGCAGTTCTTC. Amino acid sequence: CASNGGRDEQFF. Drawing the rest from reference TRBV28 and TRBJ2-1, the complete variable domain is DVKVTQSSRYLVKRTGEKVFLECVQDMDHENMFWYRQDPGLGLRLIYFSYDVKMKEKGDIPEGYSVSREKKERFSLILESASTNQTSMYLCASNGGRDEQFFGPGTRLTVL.

This CDR3 reads CASSPSRNEQFF. In DNA form, the CDR3 reads TGTGCCAGCAGCCCCTCTAGGAACGAGCAGTTCTTC. The chain is built from TRBV28 and TRBJ2-1; unclear D gene. The V end lost 6 bases, the J end lost 10 bases, and 13 bases lay between the germline ends. This CDR3 contains 12 residues. Germline V lookup: CDR1 MDHEN, CDR2 SYDVKM.

J is TRBJ2-1 and V is TRBV25-1, with 10 bases aligning to TRBD2. This CDR3 is 15 amino acids long. Germline assignment: CDR1 MGHDK and CDR2 SYGVNS. The V gene end was trimmed by 2 bases and the J gene end by 6 bases; junction bases not matched to a gene: 4. The CDR3 loop reads CASSESGRDLNEQFF. The CDR3 DNA follows: TGTGCCAGCAGTGAAAGCGGGAGGGACCTCAATGAGCAGTTCTTC.

The chain uses TRBV5-1 and TRBJ2-2; 13 nucleotides agree with TRBD2. V trimming: 4 bases; J trimming: 6 bases; junction bases outside the gene matches: 6. Germline V lookup: CDR1 SGHRS, CDR2 YFSETQ. The CDR3 runs to 16 residues. The CDR3 nucleotides read TGCGCCAGCAGCCCGGGACTAGCGGGAAGTGCCGGGGAGCTGTTTTTT. Residues: CASSPGLAGSAGELFF.